The 3 T cell receptor beta chains below were found in one sample sequenced in a study of cytomegalovirus exposure and HLA in healthy donors (dated by TCRdb to the late 2010s). The library was built by means of the immunoSEQ multiplex PCR assay. The source is immuneACCESS, and TCRdb retained only in-frame sequences with V and J called. Part of the clones is not carried over; for the studies checked, unresolved V genes explain less than half of this, and the remainder is unexplained. In this sample the table shows over 75,000 clones, roughly 90% of which occur a single time. 2% to 2.5% of the sample is held by the ten biggest clonotypes. The sample was PBMCs. The receptors were sampled from a man under 40 in good health and CMV-seronegative.

This chain links TRBV19 with TRBJ2-2; D perhaps matches TRBD2 (6 bases). This CDR3 is 14 amino acids long. Germline V gene data show CDR1 as LNHDA and CDR2 as SQIVND (reference sequence). The V and J ends lost 5 bases and 4 bases respectively, with 11 bases between them. CDR3 DNA: TGTGCCAGTAGTCAGGGAGCGGGCACCGGGGAGCTGTTTTTT. Translated: CASSQGAGTGELFF.

The V call is TRBV10-3, the J call TRBJ2-1; the match to TRBD2 covers 11 bases. V lost 8 bases to trimming and J lost 6 bases; unmatched junction nucleotides: 3. Germline loops: CDR1 ENHRY, CDR2 SYGVKD. This CDR3 has 13 residues. The DNA of the CDR3 is TGTGCCATCGGGACTAGCGGCCTCAATGAGCAGTTCTTC. Protein product: CAIGTSGLNEQFF.

J is TRBJ2-1 and V is TRBV19; no reliable D call. Per the germline V gene, CDR1 is LNHDA and CDR2 is SQIVND (reference sequence). V dropped 1 base and J dropped 5 bases, with 9 bases sitting between them. This CDR3 has 14 amino acids. CDR3 DNA sequence: TGTGCCAGTAGTATAGGTTCCATCAACAATGAGCAGTTCTTC. This translates into CASSIGSINNEQFF.